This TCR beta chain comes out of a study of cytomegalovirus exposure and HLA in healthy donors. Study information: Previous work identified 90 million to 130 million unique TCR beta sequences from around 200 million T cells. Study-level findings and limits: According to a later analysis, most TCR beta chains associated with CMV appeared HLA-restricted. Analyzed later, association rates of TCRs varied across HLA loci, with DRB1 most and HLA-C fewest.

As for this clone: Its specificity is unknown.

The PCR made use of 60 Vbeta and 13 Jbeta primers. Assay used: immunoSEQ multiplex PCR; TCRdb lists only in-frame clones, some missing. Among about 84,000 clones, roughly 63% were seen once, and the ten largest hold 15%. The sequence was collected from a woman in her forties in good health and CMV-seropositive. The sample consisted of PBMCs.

The CDR3 region is CASSVSGLQETQYF. CDR3 bases: TGTGCCAGCAGCGTAAGCGGCCTCCAAGAGACCCAGTACTTC. The chain combines TRBV9 with TRBJ2-5; weak D call: TRBD2 (5 bases). Germline V gene lookup returns CDR1 SGDLS and CDR2 YYNGEE. There are 14 residues in the CDR3. V lost 1 base, J lost 1 base, and 8 bases lay in between.